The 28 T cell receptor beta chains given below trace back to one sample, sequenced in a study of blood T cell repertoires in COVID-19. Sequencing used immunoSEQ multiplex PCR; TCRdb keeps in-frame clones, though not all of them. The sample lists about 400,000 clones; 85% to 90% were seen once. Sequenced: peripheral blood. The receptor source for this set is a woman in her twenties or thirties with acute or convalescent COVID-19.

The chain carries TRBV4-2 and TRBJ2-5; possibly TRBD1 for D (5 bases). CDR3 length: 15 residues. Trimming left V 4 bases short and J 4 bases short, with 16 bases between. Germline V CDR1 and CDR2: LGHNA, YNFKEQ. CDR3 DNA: TGTGCCAGCAGCCGAACGACAGCAGGCACAGAGACCCAGTACTTC. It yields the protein CASSRTTAGTETQYF.

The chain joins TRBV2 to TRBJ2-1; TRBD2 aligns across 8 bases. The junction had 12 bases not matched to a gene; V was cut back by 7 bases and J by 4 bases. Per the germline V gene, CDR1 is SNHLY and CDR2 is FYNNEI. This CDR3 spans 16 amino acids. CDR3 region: CASIRPGGAGYNEQFF. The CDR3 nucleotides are TGTGCCAGCATTCGCCCCGGGGGGGCTGGATACAATGAGCAGTTCTTC. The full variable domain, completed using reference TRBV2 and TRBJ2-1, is EPEVTQTPSHQVTQMGQEVILRCVPISNHLYFYWYRQILGQKVEFLVSFYNNEISEKSEIFDDQFSVERPDGSNFTLKIRSTKLEDSAMYFCASIRPGGAGYNEQFFGPGTRLTVL.

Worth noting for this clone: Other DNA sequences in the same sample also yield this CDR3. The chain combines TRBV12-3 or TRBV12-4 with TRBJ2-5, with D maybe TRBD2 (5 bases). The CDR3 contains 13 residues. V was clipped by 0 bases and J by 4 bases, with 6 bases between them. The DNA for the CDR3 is TGTGCCAGCAGTTTAGCGGGGAGAGAGACCCAGTACTTC. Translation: CASSLAGRETQYF.

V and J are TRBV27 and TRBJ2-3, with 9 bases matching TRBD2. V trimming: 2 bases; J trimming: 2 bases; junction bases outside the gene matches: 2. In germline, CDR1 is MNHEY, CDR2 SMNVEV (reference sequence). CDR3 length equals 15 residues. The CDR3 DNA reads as TGTGCCAGCAGTTTAGCGGGGGGGCCCACAGATACGCAGTATTTT. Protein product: CASSLAGGPTDTQYF.

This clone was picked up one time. The CDR3 spells CASSFRSVAGRETQYF. The CDR3 region has the DNA TGTGCCAGCAGCTTCCGTTCGGTAGCGGGGAGGGAGACCCAGTACTTC. The V gene is TRBV13, the J gene TRBJ2-5; 8 nucleotides agree with TRBD2. CDR3 length: 16 residues. Germline assignment: CDR1 PRHDT and CDR2 FYEKMQ (reference sequence). With 3 bases clipped from V and 5 bases from J, the junction kept 11 bases outside the gene matches.

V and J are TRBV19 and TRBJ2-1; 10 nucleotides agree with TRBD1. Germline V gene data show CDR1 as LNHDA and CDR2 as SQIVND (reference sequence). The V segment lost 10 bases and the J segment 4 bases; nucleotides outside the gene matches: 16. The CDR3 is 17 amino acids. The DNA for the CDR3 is TGTGCCACAGCTCCCTCTAACAGGGACAGGGGTTACAATGAGCAGTTCTTC. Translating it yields CATAPSNRDRGYNEQFF.

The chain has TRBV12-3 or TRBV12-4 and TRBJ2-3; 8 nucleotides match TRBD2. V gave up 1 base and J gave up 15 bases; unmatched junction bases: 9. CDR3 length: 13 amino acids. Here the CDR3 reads CASSLGDGTSSYF. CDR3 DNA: TGTGCCAGCAGTTTAGGGGACGGGACTAGTTCCTATTTT.

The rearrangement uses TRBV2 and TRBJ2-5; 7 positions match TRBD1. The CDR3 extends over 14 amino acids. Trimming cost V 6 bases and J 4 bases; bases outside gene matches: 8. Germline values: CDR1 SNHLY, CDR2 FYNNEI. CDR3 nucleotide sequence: TGTGCCAGCAGGGAAACAGGGGTCCCAGAGACCCAGTACTTC. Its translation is CASRETGVPETQYF.

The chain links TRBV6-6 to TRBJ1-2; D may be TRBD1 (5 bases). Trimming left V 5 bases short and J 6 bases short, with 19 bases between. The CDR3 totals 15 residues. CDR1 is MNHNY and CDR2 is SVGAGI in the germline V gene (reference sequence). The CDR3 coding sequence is TGTGCCAGCAGTCACACCGGGGGGTTTGGGGATGGCTACACCTTC. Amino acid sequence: CASSHTGGFGDGYTF.

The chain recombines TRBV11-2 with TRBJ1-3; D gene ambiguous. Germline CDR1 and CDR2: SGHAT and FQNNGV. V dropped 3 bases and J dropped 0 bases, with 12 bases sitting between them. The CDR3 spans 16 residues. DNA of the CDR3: TGTGCCAGCAGCTTTCTGGGCGCGAGCTCTGGAAACACCATATATTTT. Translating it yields CASSFLGASSGNTIYF.

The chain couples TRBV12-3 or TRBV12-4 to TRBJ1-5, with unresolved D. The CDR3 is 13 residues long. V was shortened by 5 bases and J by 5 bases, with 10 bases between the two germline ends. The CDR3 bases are TGTGCCAGCAGTGTTGACTCATATCAGCCCCAGCATTTT. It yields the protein CASSVDSYQPQHF.

The CDR3 sequence: CASSVIAGGGEQFF. The DNA for the CDR3 is TGCGCCAGCAGTGTGATAGCGGGGGGCGGCGAGCAGTTCTTC. This sequence joins TRBV10-1 and TRBJ2-1, with 10 bases aligning to TRBD2. Germline V gives CDR1 WNHNN, CDR2 SYGVQD (reference sequence). V lost 4 bases, J lost 10 bases, and 7 bases stayed unmatched. The CDR3 totals 14 residues.

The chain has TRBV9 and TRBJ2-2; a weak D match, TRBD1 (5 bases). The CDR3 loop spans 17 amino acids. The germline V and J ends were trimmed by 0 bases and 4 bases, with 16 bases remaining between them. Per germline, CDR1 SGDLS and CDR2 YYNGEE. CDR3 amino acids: CASSVGGYIYTTGELFF. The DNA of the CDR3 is TGTGCCAGCAGCGTAGGGGGCTACATATATACCACCGGGGAGCTGTTTTTT.

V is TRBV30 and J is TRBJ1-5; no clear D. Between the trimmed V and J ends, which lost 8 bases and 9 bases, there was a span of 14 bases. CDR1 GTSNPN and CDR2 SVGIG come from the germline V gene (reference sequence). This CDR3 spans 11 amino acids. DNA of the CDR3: TGTGCCAGGTCGGGTCGAGGGCCCCAGCATTTT. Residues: CARSGRGPQHF.

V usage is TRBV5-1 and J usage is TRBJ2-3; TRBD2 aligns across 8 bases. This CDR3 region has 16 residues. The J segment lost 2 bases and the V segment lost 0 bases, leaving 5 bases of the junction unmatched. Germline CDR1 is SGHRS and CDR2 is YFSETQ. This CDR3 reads CASSLAQRGYTDTQYF. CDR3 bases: TGCGCCAGCAGCTTGGCCCAGCGGGGGTACACAGATACGCAGTATTTT.

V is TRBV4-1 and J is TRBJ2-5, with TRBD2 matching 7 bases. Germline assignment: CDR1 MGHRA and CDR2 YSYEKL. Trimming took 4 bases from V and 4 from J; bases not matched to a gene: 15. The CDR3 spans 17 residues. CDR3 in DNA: TGCGCCAGCAGCCGGCTGAGGGTGACTAGCACCTTAGAGACCCAGTACTTC. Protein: CASSRLRVTSTLETQYF.

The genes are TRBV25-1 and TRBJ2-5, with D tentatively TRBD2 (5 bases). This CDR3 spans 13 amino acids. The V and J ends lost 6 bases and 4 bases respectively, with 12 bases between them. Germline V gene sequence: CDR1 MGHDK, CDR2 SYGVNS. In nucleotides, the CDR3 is TGTGCCAGCAGGAAAGGGAGTTTAGAGACCCAGTACTTC. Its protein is CASRKGSLETQYF.

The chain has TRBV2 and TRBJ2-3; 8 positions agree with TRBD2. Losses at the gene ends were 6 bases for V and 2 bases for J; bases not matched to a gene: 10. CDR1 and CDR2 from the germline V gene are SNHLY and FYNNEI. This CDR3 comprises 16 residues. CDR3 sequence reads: CASRRSRGETTDTQYF. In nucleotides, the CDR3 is TGTGCCAGCAGGAGGTCGCGGGGGGAAACCACAGATACGCAGTATTTT.

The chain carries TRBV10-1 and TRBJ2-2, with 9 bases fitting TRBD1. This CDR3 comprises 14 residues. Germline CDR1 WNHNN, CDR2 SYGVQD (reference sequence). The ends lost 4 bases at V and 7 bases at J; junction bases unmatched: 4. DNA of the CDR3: TGCGCCAGCAGTGCGAGGACAGGGGTCGGGGAGCTGTTTTTT. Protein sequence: CASSARTGVGELFF.

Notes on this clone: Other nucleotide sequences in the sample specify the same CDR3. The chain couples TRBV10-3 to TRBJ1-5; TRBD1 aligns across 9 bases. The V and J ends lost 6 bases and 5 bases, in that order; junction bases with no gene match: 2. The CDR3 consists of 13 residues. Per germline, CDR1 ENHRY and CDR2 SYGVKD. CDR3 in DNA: TGTGCCATCAGGGGACAGGGAGATCAGCCCCAGCATTTT. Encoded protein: CAIRGQGDQPQHF.

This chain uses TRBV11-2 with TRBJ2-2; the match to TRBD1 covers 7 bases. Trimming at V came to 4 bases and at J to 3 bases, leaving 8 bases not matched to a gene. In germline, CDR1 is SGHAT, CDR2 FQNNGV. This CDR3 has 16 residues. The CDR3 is CASSSSTGTHTGELFF. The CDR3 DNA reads TGTGCCAGCAGCTCCTCGACAGGGACCCACACCGGGGAGCTGTTTTTT.

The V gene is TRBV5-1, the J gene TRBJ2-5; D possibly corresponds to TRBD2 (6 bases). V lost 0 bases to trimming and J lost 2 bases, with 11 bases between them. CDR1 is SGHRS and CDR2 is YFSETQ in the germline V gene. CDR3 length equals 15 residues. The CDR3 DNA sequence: TGCGCCAGCAGCTTGGGACTAGTGGAGCAAGAGACCCAGTACTTC. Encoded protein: CASSLGLVEQETQYF.

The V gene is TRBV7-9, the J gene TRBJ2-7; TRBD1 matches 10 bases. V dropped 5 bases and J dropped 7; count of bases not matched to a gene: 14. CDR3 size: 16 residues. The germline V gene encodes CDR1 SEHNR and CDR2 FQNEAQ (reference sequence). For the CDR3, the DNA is TGTGCCAGCAGCCCACATCGAGGACAGGGGGGATTAGAGCAGTACTTC. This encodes CASSPHRGQGGLEQYF. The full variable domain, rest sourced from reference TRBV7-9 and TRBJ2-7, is DTGVSQNPRHKITKRGQNVTFRCDPISEHNRLYWYRQTLGQGPEFLTYFQNEAQLEKSRLLSDRFSAERPKGSFSTLEIQRTEQGDSAMYLCASSPHRGQGGLEQYFGPGTRLTVT.

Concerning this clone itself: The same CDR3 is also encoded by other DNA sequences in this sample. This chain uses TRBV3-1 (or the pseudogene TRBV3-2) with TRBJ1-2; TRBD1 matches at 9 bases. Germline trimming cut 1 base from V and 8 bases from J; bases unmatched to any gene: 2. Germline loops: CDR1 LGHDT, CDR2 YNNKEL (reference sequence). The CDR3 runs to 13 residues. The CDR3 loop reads CASSQGTGDGYTF. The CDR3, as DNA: TGTGCCAGCAGCCAAGGGACAGGGGACGGCTACACCTTC.

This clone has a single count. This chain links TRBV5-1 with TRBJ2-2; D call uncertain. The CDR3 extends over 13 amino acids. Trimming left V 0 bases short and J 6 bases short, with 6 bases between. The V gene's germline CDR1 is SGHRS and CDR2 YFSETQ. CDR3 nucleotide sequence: TGCGCCAGCAGCTTGGGTAGAGCCGGGGAGCTGTTTTTT. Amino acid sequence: CASSLGRAGELFF.

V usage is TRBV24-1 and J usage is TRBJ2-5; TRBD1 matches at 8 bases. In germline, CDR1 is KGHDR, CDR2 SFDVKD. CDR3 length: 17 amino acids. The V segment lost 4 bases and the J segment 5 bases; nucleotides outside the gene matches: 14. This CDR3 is CATSEPSGQGALETQYF. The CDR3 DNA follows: TGTGCCACCAGTGAGCCCTCGGGGCAGGGGGCTTTGGAGACCCAGTACTTC.

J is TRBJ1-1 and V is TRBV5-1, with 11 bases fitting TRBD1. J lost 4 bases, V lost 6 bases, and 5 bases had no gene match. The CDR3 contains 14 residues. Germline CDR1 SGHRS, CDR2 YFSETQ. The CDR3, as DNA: TGCGCCAGCAAGCCGGGACAGGGGGTCACTGAAGCTTTCTTT. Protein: CASKPGQGVTEAFF. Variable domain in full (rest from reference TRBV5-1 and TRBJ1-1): KAGVTQTPRYLIKTRGQQVTLSCSPISGHRSVSWYQQTPGQGLQFLFEYFSETQRNKGNFPGRFSGRQFSNSRSEMNVSTLELGDSALYLCASKPGQGVTEAFFGQGTRLTVV.

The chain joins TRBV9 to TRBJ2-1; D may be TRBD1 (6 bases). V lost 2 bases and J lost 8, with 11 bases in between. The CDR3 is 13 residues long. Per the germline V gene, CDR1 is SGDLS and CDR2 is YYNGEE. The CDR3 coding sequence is TGTGCCAGCAGCGTGGACAGTCCTGATGAGCAGTTCTTC. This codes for CASSVDSPDEQFF.